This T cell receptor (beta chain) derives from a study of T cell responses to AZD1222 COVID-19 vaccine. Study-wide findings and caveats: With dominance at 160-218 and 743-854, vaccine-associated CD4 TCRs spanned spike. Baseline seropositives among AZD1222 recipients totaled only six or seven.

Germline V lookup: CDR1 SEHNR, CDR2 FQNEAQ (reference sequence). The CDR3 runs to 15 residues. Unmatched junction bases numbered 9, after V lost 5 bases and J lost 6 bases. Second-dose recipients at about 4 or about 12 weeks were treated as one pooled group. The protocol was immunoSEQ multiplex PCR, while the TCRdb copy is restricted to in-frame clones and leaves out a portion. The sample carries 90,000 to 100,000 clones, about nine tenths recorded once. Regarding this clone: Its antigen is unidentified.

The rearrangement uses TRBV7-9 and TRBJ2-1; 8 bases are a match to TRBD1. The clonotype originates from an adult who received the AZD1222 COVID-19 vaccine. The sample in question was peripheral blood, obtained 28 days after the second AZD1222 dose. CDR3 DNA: TGTGCCAGCAGCGATACGGGACAGGCTGGCAATGAGCAGTTCTTC. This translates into CASSDTGQAGNEQFF.